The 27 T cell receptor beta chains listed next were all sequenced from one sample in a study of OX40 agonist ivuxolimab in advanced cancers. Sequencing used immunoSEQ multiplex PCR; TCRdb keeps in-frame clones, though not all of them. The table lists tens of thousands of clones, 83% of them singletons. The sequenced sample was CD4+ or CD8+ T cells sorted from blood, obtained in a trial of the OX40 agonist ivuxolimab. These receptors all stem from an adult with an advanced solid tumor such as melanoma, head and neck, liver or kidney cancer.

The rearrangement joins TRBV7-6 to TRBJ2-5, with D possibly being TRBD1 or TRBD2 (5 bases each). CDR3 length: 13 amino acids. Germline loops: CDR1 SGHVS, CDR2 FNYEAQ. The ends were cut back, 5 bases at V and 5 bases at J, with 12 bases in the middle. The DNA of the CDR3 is TGTGCCAGCAGCCCCGGGACGGTTGAGACCCAGTACTTC. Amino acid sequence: CASSPGTVETQYF.

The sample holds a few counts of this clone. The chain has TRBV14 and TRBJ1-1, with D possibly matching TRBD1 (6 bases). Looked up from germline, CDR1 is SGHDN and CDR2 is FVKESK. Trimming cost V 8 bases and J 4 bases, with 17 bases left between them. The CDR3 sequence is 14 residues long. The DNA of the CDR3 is TGTGCCAGCTCGAGGGGGGCCTGGAGCACTGAAGCTTTCTTT. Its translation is CASSRGAWSTEAFF.

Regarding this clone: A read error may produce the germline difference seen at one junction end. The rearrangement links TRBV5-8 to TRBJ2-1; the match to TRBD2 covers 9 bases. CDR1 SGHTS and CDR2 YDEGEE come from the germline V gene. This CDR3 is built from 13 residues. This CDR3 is CANSGRLARAQFF. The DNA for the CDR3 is TGTGCCAACAGCGGGAGGCTCGCCCGGGCGCAGTTCTTC.

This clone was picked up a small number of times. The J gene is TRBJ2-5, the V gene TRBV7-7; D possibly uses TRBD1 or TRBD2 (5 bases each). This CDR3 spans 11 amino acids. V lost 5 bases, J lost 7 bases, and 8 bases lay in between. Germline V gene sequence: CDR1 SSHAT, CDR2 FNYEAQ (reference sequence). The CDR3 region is CASSPGGTQYF. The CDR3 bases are TGTGCCAGCAGCCCTGGGGGGACCCAGTACTTC.

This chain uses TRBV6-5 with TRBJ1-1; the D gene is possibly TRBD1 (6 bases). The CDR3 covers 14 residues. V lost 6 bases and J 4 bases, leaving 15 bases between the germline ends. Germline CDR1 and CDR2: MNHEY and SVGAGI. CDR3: CASSRTAPFTEAFF. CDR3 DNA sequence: TGTGCCAGCAGCCGGACAGCTCCCTTCACTGAAGCTTTCTTT.

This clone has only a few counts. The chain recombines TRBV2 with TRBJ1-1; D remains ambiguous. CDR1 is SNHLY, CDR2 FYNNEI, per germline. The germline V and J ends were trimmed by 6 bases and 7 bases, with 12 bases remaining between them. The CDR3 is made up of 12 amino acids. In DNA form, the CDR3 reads TGTGCCAGCAGGGCCATGACGAGTGAAGCTTTCTTT. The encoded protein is CASRAMTSEAFF.

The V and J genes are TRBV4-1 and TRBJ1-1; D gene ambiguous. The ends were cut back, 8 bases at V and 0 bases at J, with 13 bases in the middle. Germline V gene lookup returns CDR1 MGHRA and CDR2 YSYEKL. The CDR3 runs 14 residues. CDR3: CASSSPTMNTEAFF. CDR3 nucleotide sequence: TGCGCCAGCTCTTCACCTACCATGAACACTGAAGCTTTCTTT.

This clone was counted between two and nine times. Here the CDR3 reads CASSLTQQGGTEAFF. CDR3 DNA sequence: TGTGCCAGCAGCTTAACCCAACAGGGAGGCACTGAAGCTTTCTTT. The rearrangement links TRBV7-2 to TRBJ1-1; perhaps TRBD1 as D (6 bases). Deletions cut 2 bases from V and 4 bases from J, with 14 bases between. The germline gives CDR1 SGHTA, CDR2 FQGNSA. The CDR3 sequence is 15 residues long.

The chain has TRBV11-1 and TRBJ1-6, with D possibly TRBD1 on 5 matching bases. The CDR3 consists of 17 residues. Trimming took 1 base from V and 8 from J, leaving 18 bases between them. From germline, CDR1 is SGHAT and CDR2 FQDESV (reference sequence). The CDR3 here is CASSLGSFGRGDSPLHF. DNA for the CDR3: TGTGCCAGCAGCTTAGGAAGTTTCGGGAGGGGTGATTCACCCCTCCACTTT.

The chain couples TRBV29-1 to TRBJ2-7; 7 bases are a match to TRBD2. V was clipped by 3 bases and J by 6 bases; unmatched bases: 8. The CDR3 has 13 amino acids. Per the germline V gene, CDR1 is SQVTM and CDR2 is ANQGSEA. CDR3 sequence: CSVEGPGGTEQYF. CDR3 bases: TGCAGCGTTGAGGGGCCGGGGGGTACCGAGCAGTACTTC.

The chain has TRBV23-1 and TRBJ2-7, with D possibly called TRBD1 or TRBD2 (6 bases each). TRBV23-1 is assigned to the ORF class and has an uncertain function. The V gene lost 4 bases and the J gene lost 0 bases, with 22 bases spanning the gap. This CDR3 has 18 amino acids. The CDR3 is CASSRNPGRGHDSYEQYF. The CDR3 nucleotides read TGCGCCAGCAGTCGCAATCCTGGGCGGGGACACGACTCCTACGAGCAGTACTTC.

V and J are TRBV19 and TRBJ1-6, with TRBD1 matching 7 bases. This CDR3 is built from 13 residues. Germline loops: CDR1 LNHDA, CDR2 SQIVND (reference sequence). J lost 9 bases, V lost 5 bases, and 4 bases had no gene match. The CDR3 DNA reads TGTGCCAGTAGTCGACAGGGAGGTTCACCCCTCCACTTT. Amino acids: CASSRQGGSPLHF.

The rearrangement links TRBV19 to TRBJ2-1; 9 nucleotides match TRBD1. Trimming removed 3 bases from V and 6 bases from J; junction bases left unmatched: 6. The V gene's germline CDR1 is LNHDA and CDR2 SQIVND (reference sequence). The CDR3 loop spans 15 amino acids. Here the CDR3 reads CASSIGTGLGNEQFF. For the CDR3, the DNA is TGTGCCAGTAGTATCGGGACAGGGTTGGGCAATGAGCAGTTCTTC.

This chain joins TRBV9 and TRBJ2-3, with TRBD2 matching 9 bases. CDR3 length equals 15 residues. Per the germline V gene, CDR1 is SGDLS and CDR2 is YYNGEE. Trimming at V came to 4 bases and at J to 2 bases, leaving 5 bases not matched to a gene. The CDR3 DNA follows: TGTGCCAGCAGCACCTCTAGCGGGATCACAGATACGCAGTATTTT. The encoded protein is CASSTSSGITDTQYF.

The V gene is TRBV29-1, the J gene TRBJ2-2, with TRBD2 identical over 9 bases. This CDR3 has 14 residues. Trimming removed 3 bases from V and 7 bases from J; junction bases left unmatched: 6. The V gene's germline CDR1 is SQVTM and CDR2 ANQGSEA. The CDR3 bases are TGCAGCGTTGATTCTAGCGGGACCGGCGGGGAGCTGTTTTTT. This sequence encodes CSVDSSGTGGELFF.

The CDR3 protein is CASSYPDGRAFF. CDR3 DNA: TGTGCCAGCAGTTACCCTGATGGAAGAGCTTTCTTT. The chain joins TRBV6-5 to TRBJ1-1; D not certain. The V gene's germline CDR1 is MNHEY and CDR2 SVGAGI. The V gene lost 2 bases and the J gene lost 10 bases, with 11 bases spanning the gap. The CDR3 length is 12 residues.

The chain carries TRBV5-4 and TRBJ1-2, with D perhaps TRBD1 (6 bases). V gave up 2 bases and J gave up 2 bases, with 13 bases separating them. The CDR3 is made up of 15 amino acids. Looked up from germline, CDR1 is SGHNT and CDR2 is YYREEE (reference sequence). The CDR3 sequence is CASSFERQGNYGYTF. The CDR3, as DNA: TGTGCCAGCAGCTTCGAACGCCAGGGGAACTATGGCTACACCTTC. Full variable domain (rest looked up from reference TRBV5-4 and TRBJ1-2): ETGVTQSPTHLIKTRGQQVTLRCSSQSGHNTVSWYQQALGQGPQFIFQYYREEENGRGNFPPRFSGLQFPNYSSELNVNALELDDSALYLCASSFERQGNYGYTFGSGTRLTVV.

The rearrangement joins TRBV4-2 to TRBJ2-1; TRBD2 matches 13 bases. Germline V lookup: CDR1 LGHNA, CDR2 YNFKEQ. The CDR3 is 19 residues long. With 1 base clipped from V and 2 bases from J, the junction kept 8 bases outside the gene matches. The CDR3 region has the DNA TGTGCCAGCAGCCAAGGACTAGCGGGAGGACCTACTACCTACAATGAGCAGTTCTTC. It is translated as CASSQGLAGGPTTYNEQFF.

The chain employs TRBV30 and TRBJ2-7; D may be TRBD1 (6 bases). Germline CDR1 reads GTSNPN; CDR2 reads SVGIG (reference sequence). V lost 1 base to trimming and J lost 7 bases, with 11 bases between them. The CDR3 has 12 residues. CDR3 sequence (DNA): TGTGCCTGGAGTGCTGACAGGTATGAGCAGTACTTC. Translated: CAWSADRYEQYF.

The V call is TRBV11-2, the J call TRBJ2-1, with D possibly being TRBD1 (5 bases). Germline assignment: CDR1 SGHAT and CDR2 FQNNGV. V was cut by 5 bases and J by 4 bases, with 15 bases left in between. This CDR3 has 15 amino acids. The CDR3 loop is CASSLRQTDYNEQFF. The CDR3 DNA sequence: TGTGCCAGCAGCCTCCGACAGACCGATTACAATGAGCAGTTCTTC.

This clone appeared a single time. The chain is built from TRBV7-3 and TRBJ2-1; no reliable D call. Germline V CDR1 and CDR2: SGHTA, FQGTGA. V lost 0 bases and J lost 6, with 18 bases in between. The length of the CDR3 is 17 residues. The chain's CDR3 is CASSLTRTSRLSNEQFF. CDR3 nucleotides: TGTGCCAGCAGCTTAACTCGTACTTCCCGTTTATCCAATGAGCAGTTCTTC.

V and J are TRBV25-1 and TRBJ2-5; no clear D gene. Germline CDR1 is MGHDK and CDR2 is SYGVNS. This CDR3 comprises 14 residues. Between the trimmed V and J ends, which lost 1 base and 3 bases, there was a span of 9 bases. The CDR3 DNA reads TGTGCCAGCAGTGAATTCCTTCCGGAAGAGACCCAGTACTTC. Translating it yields CASSEFLPEETQYF.

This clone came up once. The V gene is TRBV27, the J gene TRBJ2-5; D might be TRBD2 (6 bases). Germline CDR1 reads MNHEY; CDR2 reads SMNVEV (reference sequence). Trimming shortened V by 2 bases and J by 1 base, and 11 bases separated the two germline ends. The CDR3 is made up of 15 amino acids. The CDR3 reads CASSLTGAGQETQYF. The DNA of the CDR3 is TGTGCCAGCAGTTTAACGGGAGCGGGCCAAGAGACCCAGTACTTC.

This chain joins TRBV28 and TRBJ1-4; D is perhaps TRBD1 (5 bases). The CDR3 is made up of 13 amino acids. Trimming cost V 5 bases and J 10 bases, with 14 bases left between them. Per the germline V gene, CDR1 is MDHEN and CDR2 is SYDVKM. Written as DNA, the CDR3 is TGTGCCAGCAGTCTTCCGGTTGGGGCAAAACTGTTTTTT. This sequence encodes CASSLPVGAKLFF.

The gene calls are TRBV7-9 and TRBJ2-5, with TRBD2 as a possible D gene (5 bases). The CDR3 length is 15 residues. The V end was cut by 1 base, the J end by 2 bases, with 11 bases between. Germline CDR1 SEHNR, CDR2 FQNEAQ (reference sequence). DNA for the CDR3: TGTGCCAGCAGCTTAGGGGGAGCTGGACAAGAGACCCAGTACTTC. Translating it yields CASSLGGAGQETQYF. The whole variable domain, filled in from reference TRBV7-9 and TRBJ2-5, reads DTGVSQNPRHKITKRGQNVTFRCDPISEHNRLYWYRQTLGQGPEFLTYFQNEAQLEKSRLLSDRFSAERPKGSFSTLEIQRTEQGDSAMYLCASSLGGAGQETQYFGPGTRLLVL.

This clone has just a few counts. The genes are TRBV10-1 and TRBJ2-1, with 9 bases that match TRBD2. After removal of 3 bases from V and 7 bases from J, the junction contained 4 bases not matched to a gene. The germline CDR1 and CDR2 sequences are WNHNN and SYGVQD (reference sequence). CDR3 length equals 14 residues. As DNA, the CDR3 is TGCGCCAGCAGTGAAGCGGGAGGAATGAATGAGCAGTTCTTC. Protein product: CASSEAGGMNEQFF.

The CDR3 loop is CASSLGTLGYTF. DNA of the CDR3: TGTGCCAGCAGCTTGGGGACCTTGGGCTACACCTTC. The V gene is TRBV5-6, the J gene TRBJ1-2; D unclear. The V gene's germline CDR1 is SGHDT and CDR2 YYEEEE. The ends were cut back, 0 bases at V and 8 bases at J, with 8 bases in the middle. The CDR3 is 12 residues long.